These 27 T cell receptor beta chains originate from one sample sequenced in a study of cytomegalovirus exposure and HLA in healthy donors (dated by TCRdb to 2016 to 2017). The library was made by the immunoSEQ multiplex PCR assay. Here the immuneACCESS table is served through TCRdb, limited to in-frame sequences with V and J called. Missing clones are a known gap in these copies; in checked studies unresolved V genes cover under half, and the rest lacks a known reason. This sample lists 100,000 to 150,000 clones; 86% were detected once. Clones ranked in the top ten supply around 5% of the sample. Sequencing input: PBMCs. These receptors all stem from a man aged 18-30 years in good health and CMV-seronegative.

This clone was seen only once. V usage is TRBV18 and J usage is TRBJ1-1, with 8 bases lining up with TRBD1. Germline lookup yields CDR1 KGHSH and CDR2 LQKENI. This CDR3 contains 16 residues. J gave up 3 bases and V 3 bases, and 9 bases lay outside the gene matches. The CDR3 is CASSPIIQGGDTEAFF. Written as DNA, the CDR3 is TGTGCCAGCTCACCTATAATACAGGGGGGGGACACTGAAGCTTTCTTT. The full variable domain, with the rest looked up from reference TRBV18 and TRBJ1-1, is NAGVMQNPRHLVRRRGQEARLRCSPMKGHSHVYWYRQLPEEGLKFMVYLQKENIIDESGMPKERFSAEFPKEGPSILRIQQVVRGDSAAYFCASSPIIQGGDTEAFFGQGTRLTVV.

This chain connects TRBV5-4 to TRBJ1-6, with TRBD1 identical over 7 bases. With V trimmed by 5 bases and J by 7 bases, 6 bases remained unmatched. Per germline, CDR1 SGHNT and CDR2 YYREEE (reference sequence). The CDR3 is made up of 14 amino acids. CDR3 bases: TGTGCCAGCAGTCGCACAGGGGAAAATTCACCCCTCCACTTT. Protein product: CASSRTGENSPLHF.

This clone was counted a few times. V usage is TRBV19 and J usage is TRBJ1-3, with D uncertain. Per the germline V gene, CDR1 is LNHDA and CDR2 is SQIVND (reference sequence). The CDR3 covers 15 residues. Trimming took off 1 base at V and 0 bases at J, with 7 bases between the two ends. This CDR3 reads CASSIVWSSGNTIYF. DNA for the CDR3: TGTGCCAGTAGTATAGTCTGGAGCTCTGGAAACACCATATATTTT.

This clone was counted only a few times. The chain combines TRBV27 with TRBJ1-6; tentative D call: TRBD1 (5 bases). Germline lookup yields CDR1 MNHEY and CDR2 SMNVEV (reference sequence). V was cut by 6 bases and J by 7 bases, with 13 bases left in between. The CDR3 loop spans 14 amino acids. This CDR3 is CASRGGGHNSPLHF. The CDR3 nucleotides are TGTGCCAGCAGGGGGGGAGGCCACAATTCACCCCTCCACTTT.

The CDR3 loop is CSVEDQAGLEQYF. CDR3 DNA: TGCAGCGTTGAAGATCAGGCAGGGCTCGAGCAGTACTTC. This chain links TRBV29-1 with TRBJ2-7; a weak D match, TRBD1 (5 bases). The V gene's germline CDR1 is SQVTM and CDR2 ANQGSEA. V lost 0 bases, J lost 6 bases, and 12 bases lay in between. The CDR3 consists of 13 residues.

The CDR3 spells CASSLTGLNTEAFF. The CDR3 DNA sequence: TGCGCCAGCAGCTTAACAGGTCTGAACACTGAAGCTTTCTTT. The chain recombines TRBV5-1 with TRBJ1-1; D is perhaps TRBD1 (5 bases). The CDR3 runs 14 residues. Trimming removed 2 bases at V and 0 bases at J, with 8 bases between. Per the germline V gene, CDR1 is SGHRS and CDR2 is YFSETQ.

V and J are TRBV10-3 and TRBJ1-1; 7 bases line up with TRBD1. Germline-derived CDR1 and CDR2 are ENHRY and SYGVKD. Germline trimming cut 7 bases from V and 1 base from J; bases unmatched to any gene: 3. The CDR3 length is 13 residues. The CDR3 DNA sequence: TGTGCCATCACCGACAGGGAGAACACTGAAGCTTTCTTT. This translates into CAITDRENTEAFF.

This chain joins TRBV28 and TRBJ2-7, with D possibly TRBD2 on 5 matching bases. The CDR3 sequence is 15 residues long. V was shortened by 5 bases and J by 2 bases, with 16 bases between the two germline ends. CDR1 and CDR2 (germline): MDHEN, SYDVKM. CDR3 sequence reads: CASSPRTSQPYEQYF. CDR3 bases: TGTGCCAGCAGTCCTCGGACTTCCCAACCCTACGAGCAGTACTTC.

The rearrangement uses TRBV7-9 and TRBJ2-1; 8 bases match TRBD2. V shed 6 bases, J shed 8 bases, and the junction held 6 bases outside the gene matches. Germline assignment: CDR1 SEHNR and CDR2 FQNEAQ (reference sequence). This CDR3 is 13 amino acids long. The CDR3 sequence: CASRTGTRDEQFF. The DNA of the CDR3 is TGTGCCAGCAGGACCGGGACTAGGGATGAGCAGTTCTTC.

This clone was picked up many times. The chain employs TRBV29-1 and TRBJ2-1; 9 bases align to TRBD2. The CDR3 loop spans 15 amino acids. Germline trimming cut 7 bases from V and 6 bases from J; bases unmatched to any gene: 13. Looked up from germline, CDR1 is SQVTM and CDR2 is ANQGSEA. Here the CDR3 DNA reads TGCAGCGCCCCTCCTAGCGGGAATTCGGTCAATGAGCAGTTCTTC. Amino acids: CSAPPSGNSVNEQFF.

The rearrangement uses TRBV30 and TRBJ1-4, with TRBD1 matching over 8 bases. The CDR3 has 13 residues. Germline V lookup: CDR1 GTSNPN, CDR2 SVGIG (reference sequence). J was trimmed by 13 bases and V by 8 bases; bases with no gene match: 15. This CDR3 reads CAVGQAIQGGLFF. The CDR3 nucleotides read TGTGCCGTGGGACAGGCGATTCAGGGGGGACTGTTTTTT.

J is TRBJ2-1 and V is TRBV5-4; TRBD1 matches at 7 bases. This CDR3 contains 15 residues. The germline V gene encodes CDR1 SGHNT and CDR2 YYREEE (reference sequence). J was trimmed by 2 bases and V by 4 bases; bases with no gene match: 6. The CDR3 coding sequence is TGTGCCAGCAGCCCTGACAGGGCCCCCTACAATGAGCAGTTCTTC. Its translation: CASSPDRAPYNEQFF.

This chain connects TRBV27 to TRBJ2-3; 12 nucleotides agree with TRBD2. This CDR3 comprises 16 residues. V dropped 7 bases and J dropped 2; count of bases not matched to a gene: 7. Germline CDR1 is MNHEY and CDR2 is SMNVEV (reference sequence). The CDR3 spells CASIRTSGTTTDTQYF. In DNA, the CDR3 is TGTGCCAGCATTCGGACTAGCGGGACTACCACAGATACGCAGTATTTT.

The chain recombines TRBV30 with TRBJ2-1; tentatively, D is TRBD2 (7 bases). The CDR3 runs to 18 residues. Trimming took off 0 bases at V and 8 bases at J, with 26 bases between the two ends. Germline-derived CDR1 and CDR2 are GTSNPN and SVGIG (reference sequence). CDR3 loop: CAWSVRGFGSSGGDEQFF. CDR3 DNA: TGTGCCTGGAGTGTAAGGGGGTTTGGGTCTAGCGGTGGGGATGAGCAGTTCTTC. Filled out from reference TRBV30 and TRBJ2-1, the complete variable domain reads SQTIHQWPATLVQPVGSPLSLECTVEGTSNPNLYWYRQAAGRGLQLLFYSVGIGQISSEVPQNLSASRPQDRQFILSSKKLLLSDSGFYLCAWSVRGFGSSGGDEQFFGPGTRLTVL.

The chain couples TRBV5-1 to TRBJ1-1; D ambiguous. CDR1 SGHRS and CDR2 YFSETQ come from the germline V gene. V lost 0 bases, J lost 4 bases, and 16 bases lay in between. The CDR3 runs to 16 residues. CDR3 amino acids: CASSLGGNLRGTEAFF. CDR3 nucleotide sequence: TGCGCCAGCAGCTTGGGAGGCAACCTGCGGGGCACTGAAGCTTTCTTT.

This clone was counted once. The chain uses TRBV30 and TRBJ2-1, with no clear D. From germline, CDR1 is GTSNPN and CDR2 SVGIG (reference sequence). The germline V and J ends were trimmed by 0 bases and 6 bases, with 12 bases remaining between them. This CDR3 has 14 residues. CDR3 DNA: TGTGCCTGGAGTGTACTAAGTAGGAGCAATGAGCAGTTCTTC. It is translated as CAWSVLSRSNEQFF.

The rearrangement joins TRBV7-6 to TRBJ2-7, with 7 bases matching TRBD2. J lost 2 bases, V lost 1 base, and 2 bases had no gene match. The CDR3 is 14 residues long. Germline-derived CDR1 and CDR2 are SGHVS and FNYEAQ. CDR3 residues: CASSLGGGAYEQYF. CDR3 sequence (DNA): TGTGCCAGCAGCTTAGGGGGAGGGGCCTACGAGCAGTACTTC.

This rearrangement joins TRBV6-5 to TRBJ2-7; 7 bases agree with TRBD2. CDR3 length: 12 amino acids. The V gene end was trimmed by 6 bases and the J gene end by 6 bases; junction bases not matched to a gene: 5. Germline lookup yields CDR1 MNHEY and CDR2 SVGAGI. The CDR3: CASSRGRAEQYF. CDR3 bases: TGTGCCAGCAGCCGCGGGAGAGCCGAGCAGTACTTC.

The chain recombines TRBV30 with TRBJ1-5, with 11 bases lining up with TRBD1. This CDR3 spans 16 amino acids. Germline V gene lookup returns CDR1 GTSNPN and CDR2 SVGIG (reference sequence). The V and J ends lost 2 bases and 6 bases, in that order; junction bases with no gene match: 9. In DNA form, the CDR3 reads TGTGCCTGGAGTTCAGAACTGGGACAGGGGGGTCAGCCCCAGCATTTT. It codes for CAWSSELGQGGQPQHF.

This rearrangement joins TRBV5-1 to TRBJ2-3, with D uncertain. Germline V lookup: CDR1 SGHRS, CDR2 YFSETQ. This CDR3 contains 14 residues. V shed 0 bases and J shed 5 bases, with 10 bases lying between them. CDR3 region: CASSLDTAIDTQYF. The CDR3, as DNA: TGCGCCAGCAGCTTGGATACAGCTATAGATACGCAGTATTTT.

The chain links TRBV6-1 to TRBJ1-4, with TRBD1 identical over 7 bases. Germline V gene lookup returns CDR1 MNHNS and CDR2 SASEGT. V was pared by 7 bases and J by 8 bases, with 7 bases of the junction left unmatched. There are 13 residues in the CDR3. The CDR3 spells CASTRQGGEKLFF. CDR3 sequence (DNA): TGTGCCAGCACCAGACAGGGCGGCGAAAAACTGTTTTTT.

This chain joins TRBV7-9 and TRBJ2-1, with 12 positions matching TRBD2. This CDR3 is 16 amino acids long. Germline CDR1 and CDR2: SEHNR and FQNEAQ (reference sequence). V dropped 2 bases and J dropped 7; count of bases not matched to a gene: 6. CDR3 loop: CASSLWLAGGGNEQFF. The CDR3 DNA sequence: TGTGCCAGCAGCTTATGGCTAGCGGGAGGGGGTAATGAGCAGTTCTTC.

The genes are TRBV10-1 and TRBJ2-2, with 7 bases matching TRBD2. Germline CDR1 and CDR2: WNHNN and SYGVQD (reference sequence). The CDR3 is made up of 16 amino acids. V shed 0 bases and J 1 base; nucleotides not matched to a gene: 2. CDR3 in amino acids: CASSESLAENTGELFF. The CDR3 DNA follows: TGCGCCAGCAGTGAGTCTCTAGCGGAGAACACCGGGGAGCTGTTTTTT.

V and J are TRBV2 and TRBJ2-7; the D is unclear. This CDR3 contains 13 residues. V was clipped by 8 bases and J by 0 bases, with 11 bases between them. Germline V lookup: CDR1 SNHLY, CDR2 FYNNEI. The CDR3 DNA follows: TGTGCCAGCTTCCGAGAGGTCTCCTACGAGCAGTACTTC. Encoded protein: CASFREVSYEQYF. The whole variable domain, filled in from reference TRBV2 and TRBJ2-7, reads EPEVTQTPSHQVTQMGQEVILRCVPISNHLYFYWYRQILGQKVEFLVSFYNNEISEKSEIFDDQFSVERPDGSNFTLKIRSTKLEDSAMYFCASFREVSYEQYFGPGTRLTVT.

This chain links TRBV5-4 with TRBJ2-7; tentatively, D is TRBD1 (6 bases). V lost 5 bases and J lost 3, with 15 bases in between. Germline assignment: CDR1 SGHNT and CDR2 YYREEE (reference sequence). The CDR3 runs to 14 residues. The CDR3 loop is CASRSGHQDYEQYF. As DNA, the CDR3 is TGTGCCAGCAGGTCGGGACATCAGGACTACGAGCAGTACTTC.

The chain couples TRBV27 to TRBJ2-7, with a weak D call TRBD2 (5 bases). This CDR3 contains 16 residues. Germline loops: CDR1 MNHEY, CDR2 SMNVEV (reference sequence). The germline V and J ends were trimmed by 2 bases and 3 bases, with 17 bases remaining between them. The CDR3 loop is CASSLRETGLGYEQYF. The CDR3 DNA reads TGTGCCAGCAGTTTAAGGGAGACGGGGTTGGGCTACGAGCAGTACTTC.

This clone was counted once. CDR3 bases: TGTGCCTGGAGTACAGACTATGGCTACACCTTC. Its translation: CAWSTDYGYTF. The chain links TRBV30 to TRBJ1-2; no clear D gene. V was pared by 2 bases and J by 3 bases, with 4 bases between. This CDR3 comprises 11 residues. Germline CDR1 and CDR2: GTSNPN and SVGIG (reference sequence). Supplemented by reference TRBV30 and TRBJ1-2, the full variable domain reads SQTIHQWPATLVQPVGSPLSLECTVEGTSNPNLYWYRQAAGRGLQLLFYSVGIGQISSEVPQNLSASRPQDRQFILSSKKLLLSDSGFYLCAWSTDYGYTFGSGTRLTVV.